These 21 T cell receptor beta chains were all obtained from the same sample, sequenced in a study of technical replicates of blood from a few donors. The assay was immunoSEQ multiplex PCR, and TCRdb's table has in-frame clones only and misses some. The data hold some 73,000 clones, with 90% observed a single time. The source material was PBMCs. All receptors come from a human donor in good health. Some clones in this sample may be carry-over from other donors' samples.

The CDR3 bases are TGTGCCAGCAGCGCGGGACTAGCGGCTTCGGCTGAGCAGTTCTTC. This codes for CASSAGLAASAEQFF. This chain links TRBV9 with TRBJ2-1; 11 bases match TRBD2. The CDR3 runs to 15 residues. Germline V gene sequence: CDR1 SGDLS, CDR2 YYNGEE. V dropped 3 bases and J dropped 9; count of bases not matched to a gene: 8.

This rearrangement joins TRBV7-9 to TRBJ2-5; TRBD2 agrees at 7 bases. CDR3 length: 15 residues. Germline V CDR1 and CDR2: SEHNR, FQNEAQ (reference sequence). V gave up 1 base and J gave up 5 bases; unmatched junction bases: 7. In nucleotides, the CDR3 is TGTGCCAGCAGCTTAGTGGCTAGCGGACGGGAGACCCAGTACTTC. Its protein is CASSLVASGRETQYF.

This sequence joins TRBV27 and TRBJ2-1; TRBD2 matches 8 bases. The CDR3 spans 14 residues. Losses at the gene ends were 3 bases for V and 10 bases for J; bases not matched to a gene: 8. Per the germline V gene, CDR1 is MNHEY and CDR2 is SMNVEV (reference sequence). In DNA, the CDR3 is TGTGCCAGCAGTTTCCGGGAGGGCCGTTCCGAGCAGTTCTTC. Its protein product is CASSFREGRSEQFF.

The chain has TRBV19 and TRBJ1-4; 10 bases map to TRBD1. The CDR3 is 15 amino acids. J gave up 6 bases and V 5 bases, and 6 bases lay outside the gene matches. Germline V gives CDR1 LNHDA, CDR2 SQIVND (reference sequence). CDR3 bases: TGTGCCAGTAGTGCCTTGACAGGGGGCTATGAAAAACTGTTTTTT. This sequence encodes CASSALTGGYEKLFF.

The V gene is TRBV5-1, the J gene TRBJ2-1, with 8 positions matching TRBD2. The germline V gene has CDR1 SGHRS and CDR2 YFSETQ. V trimming: 4 bases; J trimming: 1 base; junction bases outside the gene matches: 7. CDR3 length: 16 residues. The CDR3 nucleotides read TGCGCCAGCAGCCCAGAGCGGGGGCGATCCTACAATGAGCAGTTCTTC. Translated: CASSPERGRSYNEQFF.

The genes are TRBV27 and TRBJ1-5; maybe TRBD1 (6 bases). CDR3 length equals 12 residues. Germline CDR1 is MNHEY and CDR2 is SMNVEV (reference sequence). Trimming took off 6 bases at V and 7 bases at J, with 10 bases between the two ends. CDR3 DNA: TGTGCCAGCAGAACAGGGACCCAGCCCCAGCATTTT. It translates to CASRTGTQPQHF.

The genes are TRBV5-6 and TRBJ2-1, with D unresolved. Per the germline V gene, CDR1 is SGHDT and CDR2 is YYEEEE. Between the trimmed V and J ends, which lost 2 bases and 0 bases, there was a span of 6 bases. This CDR3 region has 14 residues. This CDR3 reads CASSFPSSYNEQFF. The DNA for the CDR3 is TGTGCCAGCAGCTTCCCTAGCTCCTACAATGAGCAGTTCTTC.

The chain links TRBV15 to TRBJ2-7; D may be TRBD1 (7 bases). The V end was cut by 1 base, the J end by 9 bases, with 22 bases between. Germline values: CDR1 LNHNV, CDR2 YYDKDF (reference sequence). The CDR3 is 16 residues long. The CDR3 is CATSRGIRGTARPQYF. The CDR3 DNA sequence: TGTGCCACCAGCAGAGGCATACGGGGGACAGCGCGCCCGCAGTACTTC.

The CDR3, as DNA: TGCGCCAGCAGCCAGGGACTAGTTGCCGAGCAGTACTTC. Its translation: CASSQGLVAEQYF. The rearrangement uses TRBV4-1 and TRBJ2-7, with 8 positions matching TRBD2. J lost 6 bases, V lost 3 bases, and 4 bases had no gene match. Per germline, CDR1 MGHRA and CDR2 YSYEKL. The CDR3 has 13 residues.

This chain joins TRBV7-9 and TRBJ2-4; 7 nucleotides align to TRBD2. Losses at the gene ends were 4 bases for V and 2 bases for J; bases not matched to a gene: 17. The germline gives CDR1 SEHNR, CDR2 FQNEAQ (reference sequence). The CDR3 sequence is 19 residues long. CDR3 coding DNA: TGTGCCAGCAGCTCCGTAGGTGCGGGGGACTTATCGTCCAAAAACATTCAGTACTTC. It translates to CASSSVGAGDLSSKNIQYF.

This chain connects TRBV28 to TRBJ1-3; TRBD1 agrees at 8 bases. The CDR3 loop spans 17 amino acids. The trim removed 5 bases at V and 7 bases at J, leaving 16 bases unmatched. In germline, CDR1 is MDHEN, CDR2 SYDVKM. This chain's CDR3 is CASSPRGRGRGGNTIYF. As DNA, the CDR3 is TGTGCCAGCAGTCCCCGGGGCAGGGGGCGAGGAGGGAACACCATATATTTT.

The rearrangement uses TRBV4-2 and TRBJ2-3, with 10 bases matching TRBD2. CDR1 and CDR2 from the germline V gene are LGHNA and YNFKEQ. The CDR3 loop spans 15 amino acids. V dropped 4 bases and J dropped 3; count of bases not matched to a gene: 4. CDR3 protein: CASSRAGGPTDTQYF. In DNA form, the CDR3 reads TGTGCCAGCAGCCGAGCGGGGGGGCCAACAGATACGCAGTATTTT.

The rearrangement uses TRBV29-1 and TRBJ2-1, with D possibly TRBD2 on 6 matching bases. The germline gives CDR1 SQVTM, CDR2 ANQGSEA. Trimming shortened V by 4 bases and J by 0 bases, and 10 bases separated the two germline ends. The CDR3 sequence is 14 residues long. CDR3 bases: TGCAGCGTTGCTCGGGGGAGCTCCTACAATGAGCAGTTCTTC. This sequence encodes CSVARGSSYNEQFF.

V and J are TRBV7-2 and TRBJ2-3; 9 nucleotides agree with TRBD2. Germline lookup yields CDR1 SGHTA and CDR2 FQGNSA. The CDR3 covers 14 residues. V shed 7 bases and J 4 bases; nucleotides not matched to a gene: 6. CDR3 in DNA: TGTGCCAGCAACCTAGCGGGGCAGGCAGATACGCAGTATTTT. This codes for CASNLAGQADTQYF.

The chain couples TRBV12-1 to TRBJ2-3; TRBD2, as called in the table, went unchecked against the DNA. TRBV12-1 is a listed pseudogene. The CDR3 runs to 17 residues. The chain's CDR3 is CASSFKRGAHFTDTQYF. CDR3 DNA sequence: TGTGCCAGCAGCTTTAAGCGGGGGGCACACTTCACAGATACGCAGTATTTT.

The rearrangement joins TRBV7-2 to TRBJ2-1; D remains ambiguous. Trimming took 1 base from V and 7 from J, leaving 8 bases between them. The CDR3 spans 13 residues. CDR1 and CDR2 from the germline V gene are SGHTA and FQGNSA. This CDR3 reads CASSLGFRNEQFF. In nucleotides, the CDR3 is TGTGCCAGCAGCTTAGGGTTCAGGAATGAGCAGTTCTTC.

This rearrangement joins TRBV7-9 to TRBJ1-2, with D maybe TRBD1 (5 bases). CDR1 is SEHNR, CDR2 FQNEAQ, per germline (reference sequence). The CDR3 has 14 residues. The V and J ends lost 5 bases and 2 bases respectively, with 12 bases between them. CDR3 sequence reads: CASSPRRGNYGYTF. The CDR3 DNA follows: TGTGCCAGCAGCCCTCGGCGGGGGAACTATGGCTACACCTTC.

CDR3 in amino acids: CASSTAGGPTGELFF. The CDR3, as DNA: TGTGCCAGCAGCACAGCGGGGGGGCCCACCGGGGAGCTGTTTTTT. V is TRBV2 and J is TRBJ2-2; TRBD2 aligns across 10 bases. Unmatched junction bases numbered 5, after V lost 6 bases and J lost 4 bases. Germline CDR1 reads SNHLY; CDR2 reads FYNNEI. CDR3 size: 15 residues.

The chain recombines TRBV7-2 with TRBJ2-1, with D maybe TRBD1 (5 bases). Trimming pared 0 bases from V and 8 bases from J, leaving 14 bases between. This CDR3 is 15 amino acids long. CDR1 and CDR2 from the germline V gene are SGHTA and FQGNSA. CDR3 nucleotides: TGTGCCAGCAGCTTAGCGAGTCAGGGCCCCCATGAGCAGTTCTTC. Protein: CASSLASQGPHEQFF.

The gene calls are TRBV10-3 and TRBJ1-1; D call uncertain. This CDR3 contains 14 residues. The V gene lost 3 bases and the J gene lost 1 base, with 9 bases spanning the gap. From germline, CDR1 is ENHRY and CDR2 SYGVKD. The chain's CDR3 is CAISDNSGNTEAFF. The CDR3, as DNA: TGTGCCATCAGTGACAACAGTGGGAACACTGAAGCTTTCTTT.

This rearrangement joins TRBV28 to TRBJ1-3, with D perhaps matching TRBD1 (5 bases). Trimming cost V 3 bases and J 7 bases, with 16 bases left between them. This CDR3 is 15 amino acids long. Germline CDR1 is MDHEN and CDR2 is SYDVKM. The CDR3 coding sequence is TGTGCCAGCAGTTTGTCTTCAGGGTTTCGGAACACCATATATTTT. As protein: CASSLSSGFRNTIYF. The whole variable domain, filled in from reference TRBV28 and TRBJ1-3, reads DVKVTQSSRYLVKRTGEKVFLECVQDMDHENMFWYRQDPGLGLRLIYFSYDVKMKEKGDIPEGYSVSREKKERFSLILESASTNQTSMYLCASSLSSGFRNTIYFGEGSWLTVV.